One and the same sample provided the 4 T cell receptor beta chains below, sequenced in a study of blood T cell repertoires in COVID-19 (dated by TCRdb to the early 2020s). The receptor library was made with the immunoSEQ multiplex PCR assay. TCRdb retrieved this table from immuneACCESS and kept in-frame rearrangements only. Not all clones are present; in checked studies, unresolved V genes account for under half, and no reason is known for the remainder. This sample comprises approximately 180,000 clones, roughly 77% of them detected only once. The ten most abundant clones make up around 16% of the sample. What was sequenced was PBMCs or T cells enriched from blood (not recorded which). The receptors stem from a woman in her forties or fifties with acute COVID-19.

This chain uses TRBV4-1 with TRBJ1-4, with D possibly matching TRBD1 (5 bases). With 3 bases removed from V and 0 bases from J, the gap between germline ends came to 11 bases. Germline lookup yields CDR1 MGHRA and CDR2 YSYEKL. There are 16 residues in the CDR3. The CDR3 loop reads CASSHGGQATNEKLFF. Here the CDR3 DNA reads TGCGCCAGCAGCCACGGGGGTCAGGCAACTAATGAAAAACTGTTTTTT.

V and J are TRBV11-3 and TRBJ2-2; a weak D match, TRBD2 (6 bases). CDR1 is SGHNT and CDR2 is YENEEA in the germline V gene. This CDR3 spans 17 amino acids. V shed 0 bases and J shed 0 bases, with 11 bases lying between them. The CDR3 sequence is CASSLELAGTNTGELFF. The CDR3 DNA reads TGTGCCAGCAGCTTAGAGCTCGCGGGGACGAACACCGGGGAGCTGTTTTTT.

The CDR3 loop reads CASSQDETSEETQYF. In DNA, the CDR3 is TGTGCCAGCAGCCAAGATGAGACTAGTGAAGAGACCCAGTACTTC. The chain has TRBV3-1 (or the pseudogene TRBV3-2) and TRBJ2-5, with TRBD2 as a possible D gene (6 bases). Trimming removed 0 bases at V and 3 bases at J, with 11 bases between. The germline gives CDR1 LGHDT, CDR2 YNNKEL (reference sequence). The length of the CDR3 is 15 residues.

The chain uses TRBV12-5 and TRBJ1-3, with TRBD1 identical over 7 bases. CDR3 size: 18 residues. Germline V gives CDR1 LGHNT, CDR2 FRNRAP. V lost 2 bases to trimming and J lost 0 bases; unmatched junction nucleotides: 10. The CDR3 DNA follows: TGTGCTAGTGGTTTGCCTCCTAGGACAGGTCCCTCTGGAAACACCATATATTTT. Amino acids: CASGLPPRTGPSGNTIYF.